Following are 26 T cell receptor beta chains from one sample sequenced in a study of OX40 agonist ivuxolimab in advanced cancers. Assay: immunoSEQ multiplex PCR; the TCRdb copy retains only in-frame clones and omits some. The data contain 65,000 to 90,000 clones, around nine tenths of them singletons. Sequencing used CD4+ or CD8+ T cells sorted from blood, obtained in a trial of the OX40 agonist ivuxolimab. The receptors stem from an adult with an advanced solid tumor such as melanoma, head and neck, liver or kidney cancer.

The CDR3 DNA reads TGCGCCAGCAGCTTGCAGGGTCCCGATTTAGATACGCAGTATTTT. Residues: CASSLQGPDLDTQYF. The gene calls are TRBV5-1 and TRBJ2-3; maybe TRBD1 (5 bases). This CDR3 comprises 15 residues. V shed 1 base and J shed 5 bases, with 14 bases lying between them. Germline CDR1 reads SGHRS; CDR2 reads YFSETQ.

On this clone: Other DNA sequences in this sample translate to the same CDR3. CDR3 sequence (DNA): TGCAGTGCTAGCACAGATACGCAGTATTTT. Its translation is CSASTDTQYF. This chain connects TRBV20-1 to TRBJ2-3, with D unresolved. The germline V gene encodes CDR1 DFQATT and CDR2 SNEGSKA (reference sequence). This CDR3 has 10 residues. The germline V and J ends were trimmed by 3 bases and 2 bases, with 0 bases remaining between them.

This CDR3 reads CASSTRLAGGDEQFF. Here the CDR3 DNA reads TGTGCCAGCAGCACAAGACTAGCGGGAGGGGATGAGCAGTTCTTC. The rearrangement links TRBV9 to TRBJ2-1; 14 positions match TRBD2. Looked up from germline, CDR1 is SGDLS and CDR2 is YYNGEE. The J segment lost 8 bases and the V segment lost 4 bases, leaving 5 bases of the junction unmatched. The CDR3 runs 15 residues.

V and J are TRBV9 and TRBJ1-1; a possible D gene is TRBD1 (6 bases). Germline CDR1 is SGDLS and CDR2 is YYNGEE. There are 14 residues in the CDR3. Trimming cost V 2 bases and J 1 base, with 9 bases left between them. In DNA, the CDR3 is TGTGCCAGCAGCGTGAGGGGGGAGAACACTGAAGCTTTCTTT. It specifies CASSVRGENTEAFF. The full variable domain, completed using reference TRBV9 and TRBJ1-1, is DSGVTQTPKHLITATGQRVTLRCSPRSGDLSVYWYQQSLDQGLQFLIQYYNGEERAKGNILERFSAQQFPDLHSELNLSSLELGDSALYFCASSVRGENTEAFFGQGTRLTVV.

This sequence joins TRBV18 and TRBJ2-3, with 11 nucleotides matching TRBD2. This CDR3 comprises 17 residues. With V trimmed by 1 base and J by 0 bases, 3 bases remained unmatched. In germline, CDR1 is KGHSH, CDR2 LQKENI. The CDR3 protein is CASSPLRTSGSTDTQYF. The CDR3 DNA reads TGTGCCAGCTCACCACTAAGGACTAGCGGGAGCACAGATACGCAGTATTTT.

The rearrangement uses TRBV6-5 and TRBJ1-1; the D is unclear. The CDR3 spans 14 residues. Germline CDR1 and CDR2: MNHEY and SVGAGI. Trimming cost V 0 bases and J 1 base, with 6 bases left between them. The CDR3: CASSYSSRNTEAFF. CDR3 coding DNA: TGTGCCAGCAGTTACTCGTCGCGGAACACTGAAGCTTTCTTT.

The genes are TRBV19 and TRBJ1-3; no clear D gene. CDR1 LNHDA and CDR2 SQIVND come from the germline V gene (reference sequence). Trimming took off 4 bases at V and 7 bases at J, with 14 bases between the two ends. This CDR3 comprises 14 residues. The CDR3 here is CASSKASTRNTIYF. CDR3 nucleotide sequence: TGTGCCAGTAGTAAGGCGTCTACGCGGAACACCATATATTTT.

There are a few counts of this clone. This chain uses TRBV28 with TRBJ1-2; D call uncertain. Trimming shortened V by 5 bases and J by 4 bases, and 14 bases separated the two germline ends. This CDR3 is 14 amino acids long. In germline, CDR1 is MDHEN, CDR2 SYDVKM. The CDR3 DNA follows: TGTGCCAGCAGTCTTCCGATGGCCCGCTATGGCTACACCTTC. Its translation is CASSLPMARYGYTF.

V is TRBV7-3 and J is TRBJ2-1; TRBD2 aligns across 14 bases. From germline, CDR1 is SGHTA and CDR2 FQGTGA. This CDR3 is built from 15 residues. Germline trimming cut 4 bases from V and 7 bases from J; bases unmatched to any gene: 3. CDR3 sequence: CASSSGLAGANEQFF. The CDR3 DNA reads TGTGCCAGCAGCTCGGGACTAGCGGGGGCTAATGAGCAGTTCTTC.

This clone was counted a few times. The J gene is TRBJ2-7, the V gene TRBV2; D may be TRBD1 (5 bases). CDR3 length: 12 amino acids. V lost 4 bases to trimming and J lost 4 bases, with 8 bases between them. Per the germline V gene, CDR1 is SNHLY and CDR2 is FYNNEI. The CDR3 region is CASSGQGYEQYF. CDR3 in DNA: TGTGCCAGCAGTGGGCAGGGTTACGAGCAGTACTTC.

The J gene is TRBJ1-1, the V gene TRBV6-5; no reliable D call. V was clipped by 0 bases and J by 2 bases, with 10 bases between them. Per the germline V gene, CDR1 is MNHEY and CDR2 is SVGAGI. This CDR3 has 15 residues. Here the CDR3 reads CASSYSIWGNTEAFF. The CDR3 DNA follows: TGTGCCAGCAGTTACTCGATTTGGGGAAACACTGAAGCTTTCTTT.

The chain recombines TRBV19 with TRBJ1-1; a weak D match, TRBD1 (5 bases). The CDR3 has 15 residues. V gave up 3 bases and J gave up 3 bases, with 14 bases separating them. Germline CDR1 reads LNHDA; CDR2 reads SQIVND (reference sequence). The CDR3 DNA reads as TGTGCCAGTAGTATTCCGCGTGGGGCCGACACTGAAGCTTTCTTT. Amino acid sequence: CASSIPRGADTEAFF. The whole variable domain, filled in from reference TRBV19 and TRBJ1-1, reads DGGITQSPKYLFRKEGQNVTLSCEQNLNHDAMYWYRQDPGQGLRLIYYSQIVNDFQKGDIAEGYSVSREKKESFPLTVTSAQKNPTAFYLCASSIPRGADTEAFFGQGTRLTVV.

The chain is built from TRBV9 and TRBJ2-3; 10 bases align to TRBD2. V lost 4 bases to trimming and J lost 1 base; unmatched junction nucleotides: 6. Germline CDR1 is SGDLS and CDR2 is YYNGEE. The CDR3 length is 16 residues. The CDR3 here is CASSPSLAGGTDTQYF. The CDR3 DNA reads TGTGCCAGCAGCCCTTCTCTAGCGGGGGGCACAGATACGCAGTATTTT. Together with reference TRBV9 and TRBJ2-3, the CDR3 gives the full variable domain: DSGVTQTPKHLITATGQRVTLRCSPRSGDLSVYWYQQSLDQGLQFLIQYYNGEERAKGNILERFSAQQFPDLHSELNLSSLELGDSALYFCASSPSLAGGTDTQYFGPGTRLTVL.

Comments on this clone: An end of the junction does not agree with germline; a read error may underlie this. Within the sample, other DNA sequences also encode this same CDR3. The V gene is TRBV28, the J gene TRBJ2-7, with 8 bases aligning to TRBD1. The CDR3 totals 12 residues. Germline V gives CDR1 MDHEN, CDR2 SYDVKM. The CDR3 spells CASTGGDYEQYF. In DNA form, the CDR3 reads TGTGCCAGCACAGGGGGCGACTACGAGCAATACTTC.

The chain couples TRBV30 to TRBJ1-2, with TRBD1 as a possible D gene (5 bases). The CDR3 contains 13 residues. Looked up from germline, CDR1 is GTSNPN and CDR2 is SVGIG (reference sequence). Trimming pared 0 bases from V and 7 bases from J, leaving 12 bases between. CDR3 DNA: TGTGCCTGGAGTGTACGGGGGACGCGTGGCTACACCTTC. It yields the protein CAWSVRGTRGYTF.

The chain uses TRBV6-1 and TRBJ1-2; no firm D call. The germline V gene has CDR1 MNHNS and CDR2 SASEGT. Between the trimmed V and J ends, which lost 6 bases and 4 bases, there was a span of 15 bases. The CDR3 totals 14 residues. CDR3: CASRVPGRFYGYTF. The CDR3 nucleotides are TGTGCCAGCAGAGTCCCGGGCCGGTTCTATGGCTACACCTTC.

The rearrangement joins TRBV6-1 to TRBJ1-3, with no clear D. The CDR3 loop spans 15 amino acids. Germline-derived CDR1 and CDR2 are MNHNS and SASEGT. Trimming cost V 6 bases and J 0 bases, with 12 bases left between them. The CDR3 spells CASRPLGYSGNTIYF. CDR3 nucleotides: TGTGCCAGCAGGCCCTTGGGTTACTCTGGAAACACCATATATTTT.

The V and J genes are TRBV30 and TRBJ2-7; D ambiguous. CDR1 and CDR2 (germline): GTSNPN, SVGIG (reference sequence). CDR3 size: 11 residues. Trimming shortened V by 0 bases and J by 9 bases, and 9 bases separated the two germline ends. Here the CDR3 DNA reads TGTGCCTGGAGTGTAGAGACTCTGCAGTACTTC. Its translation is CAWSVETLQYF.

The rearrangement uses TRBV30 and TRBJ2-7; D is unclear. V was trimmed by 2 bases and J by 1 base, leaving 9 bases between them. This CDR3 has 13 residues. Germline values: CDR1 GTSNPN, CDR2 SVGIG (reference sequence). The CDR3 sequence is CAWSKGPSYEQYF. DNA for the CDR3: TGTGCCTGGAGTAAAGGGCCATCCTACGAGCAGTACTTC. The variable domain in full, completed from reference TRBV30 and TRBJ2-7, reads SQTIHQWPATLVQPVGSPLSLECTVEGTSNPNLYWYRQAAGRGLQLLFYSVGIGQISSEVPQNLSASRPQDRQFILSSKKLLLSDSGFYLCAWSKGPSYEQYFGPGTRLTVT.

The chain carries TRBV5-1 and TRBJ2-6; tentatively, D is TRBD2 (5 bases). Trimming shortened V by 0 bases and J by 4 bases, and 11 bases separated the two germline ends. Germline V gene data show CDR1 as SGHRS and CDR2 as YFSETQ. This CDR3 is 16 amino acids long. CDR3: CASSLAPGTGANVLTF. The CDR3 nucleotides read TGCGCCAGCAGCTTGGCCCCGGGAACCGGGGCCAACGTCCTGACTTTC. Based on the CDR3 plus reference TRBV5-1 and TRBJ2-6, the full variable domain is KAGVTQTPRYLIKTRGQQVTLSCSPISGHRSVSWYQQTPGQGLQFLFEYFSETQRNKGNFPGRFSGRQFSNSRSEMNVSTLELGDSALYLCASSLAPGTGANVLTFGAGSRLTVL.

CDR3 sequence: CASSLPRGEKLFF. CDR3 nucleotide sequence: TGTGCCAGCAGCTTGCCCCGGGGTGAAAAACTGTTTTTT. The chain employs TRBV7-2 and TRBJ1-4, with D hard to call. The ends were cut back, 3 bases at V and 7 bases at J, with 9 bases in the middle. This CDR3 has 13 amino acids. Per the germline V gene, CDR1 is SGHTA and CDR2 is FQGNSA.

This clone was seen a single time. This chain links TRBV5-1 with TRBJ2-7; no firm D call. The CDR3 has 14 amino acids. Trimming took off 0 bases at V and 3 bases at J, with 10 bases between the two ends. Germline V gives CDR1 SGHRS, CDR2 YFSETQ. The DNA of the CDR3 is TGCGCCAGCAGCTTGGAGGGAACCCTCTACGAGCAGTACTTC. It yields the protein CASSLEGTLYEQYF.

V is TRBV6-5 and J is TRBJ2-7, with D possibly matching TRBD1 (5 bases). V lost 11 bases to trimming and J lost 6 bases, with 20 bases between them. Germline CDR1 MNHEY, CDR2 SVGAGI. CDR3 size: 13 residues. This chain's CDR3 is CALWGGVGSEQYF. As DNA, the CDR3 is TGTGCCCTTTGGGGCGGAGTAGGATCCGAGCAGTACTTC.

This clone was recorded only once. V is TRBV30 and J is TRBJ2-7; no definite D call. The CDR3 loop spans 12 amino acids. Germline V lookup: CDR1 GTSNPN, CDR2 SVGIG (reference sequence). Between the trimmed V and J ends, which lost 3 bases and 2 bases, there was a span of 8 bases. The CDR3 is CAWSKNAYEQYF. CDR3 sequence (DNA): TGTGCCTGGAGCAAGAATGCCTACGAGCAGTACTTC.

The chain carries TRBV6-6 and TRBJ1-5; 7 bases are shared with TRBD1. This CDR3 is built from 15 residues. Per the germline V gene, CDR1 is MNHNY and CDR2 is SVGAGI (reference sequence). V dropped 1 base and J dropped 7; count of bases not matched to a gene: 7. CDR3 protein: CASSYYDRVGQPQHF. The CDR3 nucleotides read TGTGCCAGCAGTTACTATGACAGGGTGGGGCAGCCCCAGCATTTT.

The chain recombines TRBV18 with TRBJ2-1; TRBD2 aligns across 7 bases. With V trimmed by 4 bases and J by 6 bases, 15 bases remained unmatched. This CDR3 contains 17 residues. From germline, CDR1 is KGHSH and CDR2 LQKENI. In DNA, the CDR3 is TGTGCCAGCTCACTCTCGACTAGCCGACTTTCGGGCAATGAGCAGTTCTTC. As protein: CASSLSTSRLSGNEQFF.